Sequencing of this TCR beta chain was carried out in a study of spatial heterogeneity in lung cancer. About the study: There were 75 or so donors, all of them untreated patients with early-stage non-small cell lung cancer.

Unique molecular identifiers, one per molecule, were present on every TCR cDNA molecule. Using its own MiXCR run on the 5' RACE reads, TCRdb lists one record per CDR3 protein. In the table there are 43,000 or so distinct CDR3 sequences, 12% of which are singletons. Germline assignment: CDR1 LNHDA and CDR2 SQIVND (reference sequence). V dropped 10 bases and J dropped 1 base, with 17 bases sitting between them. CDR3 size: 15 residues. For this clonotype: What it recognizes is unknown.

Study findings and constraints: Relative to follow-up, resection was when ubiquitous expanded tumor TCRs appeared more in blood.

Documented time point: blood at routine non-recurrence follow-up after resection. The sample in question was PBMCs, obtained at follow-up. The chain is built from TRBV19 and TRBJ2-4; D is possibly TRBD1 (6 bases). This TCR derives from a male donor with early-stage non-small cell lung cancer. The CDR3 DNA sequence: TGTGCCACCTCCTCTTTGGGGGCGGCCAAAAACATTCAGTACTTC. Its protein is CATSSLGAAKNIQYF. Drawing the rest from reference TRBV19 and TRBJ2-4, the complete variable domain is DGGITQSPKYLFRKEGQNVTLSCEQNLNHDAMYWYRQDPGQGLRLIYYSQIVNDFQKGDIAEGYSVSREKKESFPLTVTSAQKNPTAFYLCATSSLGAAKNIQYFGAGTRLSVL.